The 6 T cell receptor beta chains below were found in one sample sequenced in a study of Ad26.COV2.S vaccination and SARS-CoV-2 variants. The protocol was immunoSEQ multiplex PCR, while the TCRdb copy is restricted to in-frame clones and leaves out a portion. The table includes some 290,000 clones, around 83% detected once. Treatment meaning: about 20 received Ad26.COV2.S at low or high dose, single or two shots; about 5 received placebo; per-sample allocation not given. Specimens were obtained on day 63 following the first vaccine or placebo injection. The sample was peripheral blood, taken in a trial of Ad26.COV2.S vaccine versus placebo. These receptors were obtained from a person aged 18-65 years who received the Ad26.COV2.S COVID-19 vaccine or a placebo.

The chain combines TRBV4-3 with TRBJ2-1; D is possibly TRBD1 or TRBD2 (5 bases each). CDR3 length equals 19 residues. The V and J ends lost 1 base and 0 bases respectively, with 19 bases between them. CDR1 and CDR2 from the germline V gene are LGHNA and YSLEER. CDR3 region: CASSQARAGALSSYNEQFF. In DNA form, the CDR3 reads TGCGCCAGCAGCCAAGCGAGAGCCGGGGCCTTAAGCTCCTACAATGAGCAGTTCTTC.

CDR3 residues: CASSNRGVGTDTQYF. Written as DNA, the CDR3 is TGCGCCAGCAGCAACCGGGGGGTAGGCACAGATACGCAGTATTTT. This chain links TRBV4-3 with TRBJ2-3; 7 bases fit TRBD2. This CDR3 region has 15 residues. From germline, CDR1 is LGHNA and CDR2 YSLEER. V lost 5 bases and J lost 1; bases outside the gene matches: 6.

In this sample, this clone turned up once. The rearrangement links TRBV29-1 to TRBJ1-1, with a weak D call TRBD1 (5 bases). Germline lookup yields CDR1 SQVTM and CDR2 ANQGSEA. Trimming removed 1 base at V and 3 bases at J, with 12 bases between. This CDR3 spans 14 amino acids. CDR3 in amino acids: CSVEGPGDHTEAFF. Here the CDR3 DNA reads TGCAGCGTTGAAGGTCCGGGGGACCACACTGAAGCTTTCTTT.

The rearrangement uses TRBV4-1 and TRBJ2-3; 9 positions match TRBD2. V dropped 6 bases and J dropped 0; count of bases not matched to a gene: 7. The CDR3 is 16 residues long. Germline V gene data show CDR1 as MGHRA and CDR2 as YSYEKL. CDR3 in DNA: TGCGCCAGCAGGGTGGCGGGGGGGCCTAGCACAGATACGCAGTATTTT. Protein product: CASRVAGGPSTDTQYF.

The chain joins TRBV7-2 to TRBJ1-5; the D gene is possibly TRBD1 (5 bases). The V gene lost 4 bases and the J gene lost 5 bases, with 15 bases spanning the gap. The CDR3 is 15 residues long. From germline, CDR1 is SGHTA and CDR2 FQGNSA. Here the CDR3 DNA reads TGTGCCAGCAGCTCGACCTGGGGGGGGGATCAGCCCCAGCATTTT. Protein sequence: CASSSTWGGDQPQHF.

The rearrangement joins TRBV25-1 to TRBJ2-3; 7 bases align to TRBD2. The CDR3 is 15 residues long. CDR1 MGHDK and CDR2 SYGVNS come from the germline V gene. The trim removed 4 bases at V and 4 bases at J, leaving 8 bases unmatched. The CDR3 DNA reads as TGTGCCAGCAGTGGACCGGGACTACTCTCAGATACGCAGTATTTT. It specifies CASSGPGLLSDTQYF.